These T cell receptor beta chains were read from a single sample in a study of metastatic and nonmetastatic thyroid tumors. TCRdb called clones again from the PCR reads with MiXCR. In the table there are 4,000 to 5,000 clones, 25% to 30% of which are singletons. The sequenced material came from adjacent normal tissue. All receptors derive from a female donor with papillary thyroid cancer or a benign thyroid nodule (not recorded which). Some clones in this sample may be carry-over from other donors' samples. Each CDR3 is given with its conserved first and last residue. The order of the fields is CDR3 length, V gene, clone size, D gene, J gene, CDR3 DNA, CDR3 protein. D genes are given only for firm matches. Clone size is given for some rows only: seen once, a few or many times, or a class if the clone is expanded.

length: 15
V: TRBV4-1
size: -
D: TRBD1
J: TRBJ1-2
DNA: TGCGCCAGCAGCCAAGTTACAGGGGCGGACTATGGCTACACCTTC
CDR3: CASSQVTGADYGYTF

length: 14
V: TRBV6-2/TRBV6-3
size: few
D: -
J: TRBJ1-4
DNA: TGTGCCAGCAGTTATGGGGGGCGCGGTGAAAAACTGTTTTTT
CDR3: CASSYGGRGEKLFF

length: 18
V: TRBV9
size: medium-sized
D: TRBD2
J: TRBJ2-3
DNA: TGTGCCAGCAGCGTGGGAGCCATGACTAGCGGGACCACAGATACGCAGTATTTT
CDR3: CASSVGAMTSGTTDTQYF

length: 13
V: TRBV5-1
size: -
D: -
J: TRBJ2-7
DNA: TGCGCCAGCAGCTTGCTCGGGGACTACGAGCAGTACTTC
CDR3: CASSLLGDYEQYF

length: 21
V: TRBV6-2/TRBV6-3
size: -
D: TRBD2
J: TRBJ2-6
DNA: TGTGCCAGCAGTTACTTCTATCGACTAGCGGGAGGCACTAAGGGGGCCAACGTCCTGACTTTC
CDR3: CASSYFYRLAGGTKGANVLTF

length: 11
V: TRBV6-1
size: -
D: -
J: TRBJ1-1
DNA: TGTGCCAGTAAGGCGGTGTCTGAAGCTTTCTTT
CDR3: CASKAVSEAFF

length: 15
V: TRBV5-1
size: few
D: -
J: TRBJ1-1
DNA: TGCGCCAGCAGCTTGGAGAGTTTCGGGACGGATGAAGCTTTCTTT
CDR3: CASSLESFGTDEAFF

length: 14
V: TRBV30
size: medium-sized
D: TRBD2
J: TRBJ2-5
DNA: TGTGCCTGGAGTGTTGCGGGGGGATCGGAGACCCAGTACTTC
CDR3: CAWSVAGGSETQYF

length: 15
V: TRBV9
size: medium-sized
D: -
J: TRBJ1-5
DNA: TGTGCCAGCAGCGGCCGGGGGGGTGGCAATCAGCCCCAGCATTTT
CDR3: CASSGRGGGNQPQHF

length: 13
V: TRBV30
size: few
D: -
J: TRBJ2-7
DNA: TGTGCCTGGAGTGTAGGAAGGGTTCGCGAGCAGTACTTC
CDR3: CAWSVGRVREQYF

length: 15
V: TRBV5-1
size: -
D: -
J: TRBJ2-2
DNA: TGCGCCAGCAGCTTGACAGGGCCGAACACCGGGGAGCTGTTTTTT
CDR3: CASSLTGPNTGELFF

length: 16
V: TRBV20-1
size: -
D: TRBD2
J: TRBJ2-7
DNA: TGCAGTGCTAGAGGTACTAGCGGGAGTAAGTCCTACGAGCAGTACTTC
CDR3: CSARGTSGSKSYEQYF

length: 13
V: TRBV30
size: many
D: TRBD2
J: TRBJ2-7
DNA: TGTGCCTGGAGTGTGTCTAGCGGGAACGAACAGTACTTC
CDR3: CAWSVSSGNEQYF

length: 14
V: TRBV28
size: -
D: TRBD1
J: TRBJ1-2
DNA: TGTGCCAGCAGCGACCGGGACAGGCCCTATGGCTACACCTTC
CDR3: CASSDRDRPYGYTF

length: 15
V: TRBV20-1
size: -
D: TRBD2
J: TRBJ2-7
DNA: TGCAGTGCTAGGGATGGGGAGGGAGGGCCTTATGAGCAGTACTTC
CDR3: CSARDGEGGPYEQYF

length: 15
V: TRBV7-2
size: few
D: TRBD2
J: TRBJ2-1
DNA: TGTGCCAGCAGCTTTAGCGGGAGGGCGAGACAAGAGCAGTTCTTC
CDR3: CASSFSGRARQEQFF

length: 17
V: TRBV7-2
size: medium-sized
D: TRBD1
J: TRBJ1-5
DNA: TGTGCCAGCAGCACGACCCCAGGGGGCCATAGCAATCAGCCCCAGCATTTT
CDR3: CASSTTPGGHSNQPQHF

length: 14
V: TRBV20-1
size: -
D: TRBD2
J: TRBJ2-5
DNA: TGCAGTGCTGGGGGGTCGGGGAGGGCAGAGACCCAGTACTTC
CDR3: CSAGGSGRAETQYF

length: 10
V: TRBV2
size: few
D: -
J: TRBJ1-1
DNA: TGTGCCAGCATATTACACGAAGCTTTCTTT
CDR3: CASILHEAFF

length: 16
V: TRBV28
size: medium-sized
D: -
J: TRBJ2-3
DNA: TGTGCCAGCAGTTTAATGCCAGTGTCTAGCACAGATACGCAGTATTTT
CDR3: CASSLMPVSSTDTQYF

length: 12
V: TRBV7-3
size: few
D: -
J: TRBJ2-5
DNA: TGTGCCAGCAGCTTATCCGGAGAGACCCAGTACTTC
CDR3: CASSLSGETQYF

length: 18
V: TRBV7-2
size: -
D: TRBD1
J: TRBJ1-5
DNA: TGTGCCAGCAGCTTAGCGGTACAGGGGGCAAGTGGCAATCAGCCCCGGCATTTT
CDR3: CASSLAVQGASGNQPRHF

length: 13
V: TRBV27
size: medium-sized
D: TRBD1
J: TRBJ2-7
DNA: TGTGCCAATACGGGGGACAGGGGCCACGAGCAGTACTTC
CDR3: CANTGDRGHEQYF

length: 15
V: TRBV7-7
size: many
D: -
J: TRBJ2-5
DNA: TGTGCTAGCAGCTTAGAGCCAGAGAGTCTGGAGACCCAGTACTTC
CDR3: CASSLEPESLETQYF

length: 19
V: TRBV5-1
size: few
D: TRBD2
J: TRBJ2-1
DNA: TGCGCCAGCAGCACGGGACTAGCGGGAGGGCCTCGTGCGGTGAATGAGCAGTTCTTC
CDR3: CASSTGLAGGPRAVNEQFF

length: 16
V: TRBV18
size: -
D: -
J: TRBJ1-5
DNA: TGTGCCAGCTCACTAGTCACAGGAAGCAGCAATCAGCCCCAGCATTTT
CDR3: CASSLVTGSSNQPQHF

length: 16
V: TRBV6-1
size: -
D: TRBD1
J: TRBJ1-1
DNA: TGTGCCAGCAGTAAAGACAGGGGCCTAATGAACACTGAAGCTTTCTTT
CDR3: CASSKDRGLMNTEAFF

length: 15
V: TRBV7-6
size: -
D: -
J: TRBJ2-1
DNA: TGTGCCAGCAGCTTAGAGAGGGGCGCACACAATGAGCAGTTCTTC
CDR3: CASSLERGAHNEQFF

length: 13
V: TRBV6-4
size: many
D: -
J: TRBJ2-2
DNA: TGTGCCAGCAGTGAAGCGAACACCGGGGAGCTGTTTTTT
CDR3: CASSEANTGELFF

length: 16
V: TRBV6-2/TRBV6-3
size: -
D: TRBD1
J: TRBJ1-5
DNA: TGTGCCAGCAGCAAAGACAGGGGGCGCGAAACCCAGCCCCAGCATTTT
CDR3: CASSKDRGRETQPQHF

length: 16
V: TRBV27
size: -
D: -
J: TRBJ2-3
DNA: TGTGCCAGCAGTTTGCTAGCCACGTTTAGCACAGATACGCAGTATTTT
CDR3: CASSLLATFSTDTQYF

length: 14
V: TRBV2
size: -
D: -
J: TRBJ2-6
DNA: TGTGCCAGCAAAGAGATCTCTGGGGCCAACGTCCTGACTTTC
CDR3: CASKEISGANVLTF

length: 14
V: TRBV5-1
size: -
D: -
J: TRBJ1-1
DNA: TGCGCCAGCAGCTTGGCCCGAGGTTGGGGTGAAGCTTTCTTT
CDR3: CASSLARGWGEAFF

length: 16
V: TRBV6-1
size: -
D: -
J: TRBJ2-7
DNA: TGTGCCAGCAGGCCTAGTAAGTCCGGGAGCCCCTACGAGCAGTACTTC
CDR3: CASRPSKSGSPYEQYF

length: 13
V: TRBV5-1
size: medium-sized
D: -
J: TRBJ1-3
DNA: TGCGCCAGCAGCTCTCGTCGCGGAAACACCATATATTTT
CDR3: CASSSRRGNTIYF

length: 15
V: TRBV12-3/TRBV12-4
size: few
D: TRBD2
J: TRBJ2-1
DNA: TGTGCCAGCACGCCTAGCGGGAGTGTTGTGGATGAGCAGTTCTTC
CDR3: CASTPSGSVVDEQFF